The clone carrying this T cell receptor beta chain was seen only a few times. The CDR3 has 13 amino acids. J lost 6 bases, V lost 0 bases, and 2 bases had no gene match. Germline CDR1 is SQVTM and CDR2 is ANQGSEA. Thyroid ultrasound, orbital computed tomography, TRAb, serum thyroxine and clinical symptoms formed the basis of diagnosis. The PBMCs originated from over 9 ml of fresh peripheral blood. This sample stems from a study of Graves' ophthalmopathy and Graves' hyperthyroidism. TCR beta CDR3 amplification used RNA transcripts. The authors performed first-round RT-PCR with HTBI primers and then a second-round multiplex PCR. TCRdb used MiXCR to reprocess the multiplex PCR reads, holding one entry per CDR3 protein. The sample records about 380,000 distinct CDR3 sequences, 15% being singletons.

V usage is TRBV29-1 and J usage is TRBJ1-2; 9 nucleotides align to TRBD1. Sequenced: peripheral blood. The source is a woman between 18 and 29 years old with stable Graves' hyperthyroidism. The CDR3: CSVEDTGGDGYTF. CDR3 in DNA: TGCAGCGTTGAAGATACAGGGGGCGATGGCTACACCTTC.